This entry features one T cell receptor (beta chain) sequence. Assay used: immunoSEQ multiplex PCR; TCRdb lists only in-frame clones, some missing. The sample records around 250,000 clones, roughly 80% being singletons. CDR3 size: 13 residues. The V end lost 5 bases, the J end lost 1 base, and 8 bases lay between the germline ends. The germline V gene has CDR1 MNHEY and CDR2 SVGAGI. This sample stems from a study of blood T cell repertoires in COVID-19. In the study overall: Nucleic acid was either cDNA or gDNA, and it came from T cells, B-cell-depleted T cells, or PBMCs.

The specimen was peripheral blood. This TCR came from a woman younger than 35 with acute or convalescent COVID-19. This rearrangement joins TRBV6-5 to TRBJ1-1; no clear D. CDR3 sequence reads: CASSNNRNTEAFF. CDR3 in DNA: TGTGCCAGCAGTAACAACAGGAACACTGAAGCTTTCTTT.